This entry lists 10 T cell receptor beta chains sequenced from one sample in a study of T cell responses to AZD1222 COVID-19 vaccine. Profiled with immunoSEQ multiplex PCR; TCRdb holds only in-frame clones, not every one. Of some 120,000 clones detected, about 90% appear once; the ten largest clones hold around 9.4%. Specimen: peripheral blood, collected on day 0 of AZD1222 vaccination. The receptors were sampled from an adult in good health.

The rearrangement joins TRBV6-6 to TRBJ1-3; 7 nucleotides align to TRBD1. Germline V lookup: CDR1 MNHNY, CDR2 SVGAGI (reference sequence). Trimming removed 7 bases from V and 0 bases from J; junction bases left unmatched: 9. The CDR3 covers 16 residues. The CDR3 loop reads CASINRGGYSGNTIYF. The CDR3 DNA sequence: TGTGCCAGCATCAACAGGGGAGGGTACTCTGGAAACACCATATATTTT.

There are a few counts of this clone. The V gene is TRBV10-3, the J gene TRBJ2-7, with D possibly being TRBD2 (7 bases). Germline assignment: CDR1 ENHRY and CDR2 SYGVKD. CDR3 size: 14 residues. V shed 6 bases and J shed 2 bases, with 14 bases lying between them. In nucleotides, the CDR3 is TGTGCCATCAGCGGTAGGGGGGGCCCCTACGAGCAGTACTTC. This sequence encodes CAISGRGGPYEQYF.

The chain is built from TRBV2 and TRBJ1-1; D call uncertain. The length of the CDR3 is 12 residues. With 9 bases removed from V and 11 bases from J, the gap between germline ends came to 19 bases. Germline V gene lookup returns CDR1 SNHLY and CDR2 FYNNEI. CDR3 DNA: TGTGCCAGTCGGGTGGAGGGTCACGACGCTTTCTTT. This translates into CASRVEGHDAFF. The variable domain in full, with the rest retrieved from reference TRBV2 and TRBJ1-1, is EPEVTQTPSHQVTQMGQEVILRCVPISNHLYFYWYRQILGQKVEFLVSFYNNEISEKSEIFDDQFSVERPDGSNFTLKIRSTKLEDSAMYFCASRVEGHDAFFGQGTRLTVV.

CDR3 amino acids: CASSLVPTVTGELFF. In nucleotides, the CDR3 is TGCGCCAGCAGCTTGGTCCCTACAGTAACCGGGGAGCTGTTTTTT. The chain carries TRBV5-1 and TRBJ2-2; D is uncertain. Trimming took off 0 bases at V and 5 bases at J, with 11 bases between the two ends. From germline, CDR1 is SGHRS and CDR2 YFSETQ. The CDR3 runs 15 residues.

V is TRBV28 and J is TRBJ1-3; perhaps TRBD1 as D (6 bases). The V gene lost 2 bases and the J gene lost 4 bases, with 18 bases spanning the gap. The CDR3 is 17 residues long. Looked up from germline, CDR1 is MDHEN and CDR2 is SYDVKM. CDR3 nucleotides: TGTGCCAGCAGTTTACCCTTGGGGGGCGCTAACGGAAACACCATATATTTT. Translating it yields CASSLPLGGANGNTIYF.

The CDR3 nucleotides are TGCGCCAGCAGCCAAAAAACGACAGCTCCTTACAATCAGCCCCAGCATTTT. This translates into CASSQKTTAPYNQPQHF. The rearrangement joins TRBV4-1 to TRBJ1-5, with a tentative D call TRBD1 (5 bases). The germline V gene encodes CDR1 MGHRA and CDR2 YSYEKL. The CDR3 totals 17 residues. Trimming stripped 2 bases from V and 3 bases from J, with 17 bases between.

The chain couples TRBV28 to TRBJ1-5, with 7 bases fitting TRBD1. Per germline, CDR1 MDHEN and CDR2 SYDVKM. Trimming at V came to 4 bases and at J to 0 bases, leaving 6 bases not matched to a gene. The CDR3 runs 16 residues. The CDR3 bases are TGTGCCAGCAGTTGGCTACAGGGGATTAGCAATCAGCCCCAGCATTTT. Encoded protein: CASSWLQGISNQPQHF.

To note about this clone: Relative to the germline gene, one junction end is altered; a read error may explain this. CDR3 nucleotide sequence: TGTGCCAGCAGCAAAGAGGGGGTAAATGGCTACACCTTC. It is translated as CASSKEGVNGYTF. V and J are TRBV3-1 (or the pseudogene TRBV3-2) and TRBJ1-2; a possible D gene is TRBD1 (6 bases). Germline V gene sequence: CDR1 LGHDT, CDR2 YNNKEL (reference sequence). The CDR3 length is 13 residues.

CDR3 sequence reads: CASTQLAGTDTQYF. The CDR3 DNA reads TGTGCCAGTACCCAACTAGCGGGCACAGATACGCAGTATTTT. The chain carries TRBV19 and TRBJ2-3, with 8 positions matching TRBD2. The CDR3 is 14 amino acids. Trimming removed 7 bases from V and 1 base from J; junction bases left unmatched: 4. Germline CDR1 is LNHDA and CDR2 is SQIVND (reference sequence).

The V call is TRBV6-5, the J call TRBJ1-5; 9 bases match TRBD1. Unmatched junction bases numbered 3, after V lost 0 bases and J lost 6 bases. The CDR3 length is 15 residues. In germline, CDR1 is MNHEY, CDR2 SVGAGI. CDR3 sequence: CASSYSQGAGQPQHF. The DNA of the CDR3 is TGTGCCAGCAGTTACTCACAGGGGGCGGGTCAGCCCCAGCATTTT.